This TCR beta chain was obtained from a study of T cell responses to AZD1222 COVID-19 vaccine. Study-level results: Among the donors, most were white British and more were female, and clonal diversity was possibly underestimated. Along spike, vaccine-associated CD4 TCRs were found throughout, with dominance at 160-218 and 743-854.

Assay: immunoSEQ multiplex PCR; the TCRdb copy retains only in-frame clones and omits some. The table lists 55,000 to 70,000 clones, around 80% of them singletons. The germline CDR1 and CDR2 sequences are LGHNA and YSLEER. The V gene end was trimmed by 6 bases and the J gene end by 6 bases; junction bases not matched to a gene: 4. CDR3 length: 14 residues. As to this clone: The antigen is unknown.

The clonotype originates from an adult in good health. Specimen: peripheral blood, collected on day 0 of AZD1222 vaccination. The chain combines TRBV4-3 with TRBJ2-2; 10 nucleotides line up with TRBD2. CDR3 nucleotide sequence: TGCGCCAGCAGGGTGGGACTAGCGTCCGGGGAGCTGTTTTTT. This codes for CASRVGLASGELFF.